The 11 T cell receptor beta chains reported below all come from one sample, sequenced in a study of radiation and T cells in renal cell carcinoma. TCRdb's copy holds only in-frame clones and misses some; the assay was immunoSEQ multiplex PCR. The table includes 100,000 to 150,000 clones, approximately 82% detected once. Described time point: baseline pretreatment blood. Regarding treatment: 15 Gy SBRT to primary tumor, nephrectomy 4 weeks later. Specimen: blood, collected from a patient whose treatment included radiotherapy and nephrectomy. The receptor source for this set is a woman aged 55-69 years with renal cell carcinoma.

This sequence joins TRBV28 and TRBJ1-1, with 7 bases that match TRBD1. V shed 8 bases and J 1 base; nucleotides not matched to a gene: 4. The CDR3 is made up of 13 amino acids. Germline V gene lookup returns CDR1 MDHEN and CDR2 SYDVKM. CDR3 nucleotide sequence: TGTGCCAGCGGGTACAGGGGGAACACTGAAGCTTTCTTT. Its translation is CASGYRGNTEAFF.

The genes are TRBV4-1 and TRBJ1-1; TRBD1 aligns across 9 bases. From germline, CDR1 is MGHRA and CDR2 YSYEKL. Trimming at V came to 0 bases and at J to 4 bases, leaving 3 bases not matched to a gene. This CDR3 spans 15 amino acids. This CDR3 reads CASSQETGGPTEAFF. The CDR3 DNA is TGCGCCAGCAGCCAAGAGACAGGGGGACCCACTGAAGCTTTCTTT.

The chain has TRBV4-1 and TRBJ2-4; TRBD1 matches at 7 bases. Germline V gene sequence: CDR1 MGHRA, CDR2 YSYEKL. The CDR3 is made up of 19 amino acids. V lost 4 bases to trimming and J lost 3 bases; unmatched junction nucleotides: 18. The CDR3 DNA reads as TGCGCCAGCAGCCGTGACAGGGCCCCGTCCTTACCAGGCAAAAACATTCAGTACTTC. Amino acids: CASSRDRAPSLPGKNIQYF.

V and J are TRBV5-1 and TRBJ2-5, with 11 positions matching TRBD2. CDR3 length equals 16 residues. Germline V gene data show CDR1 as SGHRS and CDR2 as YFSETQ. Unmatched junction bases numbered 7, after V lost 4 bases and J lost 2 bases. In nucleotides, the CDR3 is TGCGCCAGCAGCCGAACTAGCGGGGGATCTCAAGAGACCCAGTACTTC. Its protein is CASSRTSGGSQETQYF.

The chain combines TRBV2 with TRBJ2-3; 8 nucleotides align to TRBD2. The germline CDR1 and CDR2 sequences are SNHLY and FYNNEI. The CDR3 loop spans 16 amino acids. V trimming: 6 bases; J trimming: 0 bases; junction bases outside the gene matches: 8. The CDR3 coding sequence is TGTGCCAGCAGAATTCTGCGGGGGGTCAGCACAGATACGCAGTATTTT. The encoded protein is CASRILRGVSTDTQYF. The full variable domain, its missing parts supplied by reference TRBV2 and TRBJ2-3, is EPEVTQTPSHQVTQMGQEVILRCVPISNHLYFYWYRQILGQKVEFLVSFYNNEISEKSEIFDDQFSVERPDGSNFTLKIRSTKLEDSAMYFCASRILRGVSTDTQYFGPGTRLTVL.

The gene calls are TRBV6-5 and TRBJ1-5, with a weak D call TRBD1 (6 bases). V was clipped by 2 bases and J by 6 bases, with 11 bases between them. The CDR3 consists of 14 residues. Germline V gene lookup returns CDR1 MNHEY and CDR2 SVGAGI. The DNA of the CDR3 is TGTGCCAGCAGTTACCCCGGGGGGGCTCAGCCCCAGCATTTT. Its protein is CASSYPGGAQPQHF.

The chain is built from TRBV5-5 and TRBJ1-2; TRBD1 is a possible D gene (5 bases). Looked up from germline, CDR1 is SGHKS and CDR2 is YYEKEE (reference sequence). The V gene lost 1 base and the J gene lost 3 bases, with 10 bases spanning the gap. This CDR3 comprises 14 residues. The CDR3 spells CASSLNLGDYGYTF. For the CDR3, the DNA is TGTGCCAGCAGCTTGAATTTGGGGGACTATGGCTACACCTTC. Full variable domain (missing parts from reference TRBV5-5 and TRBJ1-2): DAGVTQSPTHLIKTRGQQVTLRCSPISGHKSVSWYQQVLGQGPQFIFQYYEKEERGRGNFPDRFSARQFPNYSSELNVNALLLGDSALYLCASSLNLGDYGYTFGSGTRLTVV.

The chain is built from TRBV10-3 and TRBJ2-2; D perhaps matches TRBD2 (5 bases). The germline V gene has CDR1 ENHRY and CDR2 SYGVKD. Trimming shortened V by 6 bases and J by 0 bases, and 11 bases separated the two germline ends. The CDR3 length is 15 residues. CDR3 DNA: TGTGCCATCAGCGACGGGCGGGCGAACACCGGGGAGCTGTTTTTT. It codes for CAISDGRANTGELFF.

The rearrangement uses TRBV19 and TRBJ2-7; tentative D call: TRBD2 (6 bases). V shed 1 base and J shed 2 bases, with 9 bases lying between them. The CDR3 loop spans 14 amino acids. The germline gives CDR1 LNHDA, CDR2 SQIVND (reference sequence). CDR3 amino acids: CASSIGGIAYEQYF. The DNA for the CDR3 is TGTGCCAGTAGTATAGGCGGGATCGCCTACGAGCAGTACTTC.

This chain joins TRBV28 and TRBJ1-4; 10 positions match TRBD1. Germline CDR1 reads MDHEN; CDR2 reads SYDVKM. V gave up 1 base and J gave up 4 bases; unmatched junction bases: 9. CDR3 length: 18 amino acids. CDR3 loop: CASSLFATGGEGNEKLFF. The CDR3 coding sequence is TGTGCCAGCAGTTTATTCGCGACAGGGGGCGAAGGTAATGAAAAACTGTTTTTT.

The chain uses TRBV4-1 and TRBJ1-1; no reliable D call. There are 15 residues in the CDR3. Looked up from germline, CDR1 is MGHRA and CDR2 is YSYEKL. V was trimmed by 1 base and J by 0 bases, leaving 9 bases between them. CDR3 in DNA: TGCGCCAGCAGCCAAGTGGGGATCATGAACACTGAAGCTTTCTTT. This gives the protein CASSQVGIMNTEAFF.